This TCR beta chain was sequenced in a study of shared clonotypes between healthy human individuals. Several immunoSEQ plates held equal portions of the genomic DNA taken from each subset. Data came from immunoSEQ multiplex PCR; TCRdb stores just in-frame clones and leaves some out. This table holds around 2.3 million clones, around 95% found once. Study-level points and caveats: Among donors, the sharing of clonotypes was expected to be influenced by sequencing depth.

Each of the donors was a healthy adult who was HIV-negative and had not had a recent acute infection or vaccination. CDR1 and CDR2 (germline): SGHTA, FQGNSA. The V and J ends lost 5 bases and 2 bases, in that order; junction bases with no gene match: 6. The CDR3 is 15 amino acids. The count of this clone is one. Antigen unknown. The sequenced sample consisted of naive CD4+ T cells sorted from blood. Subset noted: CD45RA+ positively selected. The chain is built from TRBV7-2 and TRBJ1-5; TRBD1 matches at 7 bases. This sequence was found in a man aged 18 to 29 in good health. This CDR3 reads CASSKGAQGNQPQHF. CDR3 in DNA: TGTGCCAGCAGCAAGGGGGCGCAGGGCAATCAGCCCCAGCATTTT.